This T cell receptor (beta chain) appears in the sequencing data of a study of T cells after yellow fever vaccination. This clonotype was counted many times. Its antigen is currently unknown. Universal primer sites and UMIs were introduced during 5'RACE template-switching synthesis of TCR cDNA. One entry per CDR3 protein results from TCRdb running MiXCR on the 5' RACE reads. The sample includes 300,000 to 400,000 distinct CDR3 sequences, approximately 8% seen only once; the top ten take approximately 18%. Findings of the study overall: Shared CD4/CD8 clonotypes were a small share, likely from convergent recombination. Booster samples showed a return of most primary-vaccination clones (around 95% CD4, 85% to 90% CD8).

The ends were cut back, 1 base at V and 4 bases at J, with 7 bases in the middle. This CDR3 is built from 14 residues. The clonotype comes from a man aged 18-30 years who received the YFV17D yellow fever vaccine. Sequences were derived from PBMCs, sampled around 45 days after the first yellow fever vaccination. The J gene is TRBJ1-4, the V gene TRBV12-3 or TRBV12-4; tentative D call: TRBD1 (6 bases). This chain's CDR3 is CASSLGRGNEKLFF. CDR3 sequence (DNA): TGTGCCAGCAGTTTAGGCAGGGGTAATGAAAAACTGTTTTTT.